What follows is one T cell receptor (beta chain) and its context. CDR3 length: 14 amino acids. The V gene's germline CDR1 is LNHDA and CDR2 SQIVND (reference sequence). Each CDR3 protein gets one entry in TCRdb, which reprocessed the 5' RACE reads and gives no DNA. The table for this sample gives just over 300,000 distinct CDR3 sequences. The sample belongs to a study of monozygotic twins with inflammatory bowel disease. This clonotype originated in a human donor with ulcerative colitis or Crohn's disease, or a healthy co-twin of an affected twin (not recorded which). The sequenced sample was blood. This chain links TRBV19 with TRBJ1-1. CDR3 loop: CASRRGPSPIEAFF.